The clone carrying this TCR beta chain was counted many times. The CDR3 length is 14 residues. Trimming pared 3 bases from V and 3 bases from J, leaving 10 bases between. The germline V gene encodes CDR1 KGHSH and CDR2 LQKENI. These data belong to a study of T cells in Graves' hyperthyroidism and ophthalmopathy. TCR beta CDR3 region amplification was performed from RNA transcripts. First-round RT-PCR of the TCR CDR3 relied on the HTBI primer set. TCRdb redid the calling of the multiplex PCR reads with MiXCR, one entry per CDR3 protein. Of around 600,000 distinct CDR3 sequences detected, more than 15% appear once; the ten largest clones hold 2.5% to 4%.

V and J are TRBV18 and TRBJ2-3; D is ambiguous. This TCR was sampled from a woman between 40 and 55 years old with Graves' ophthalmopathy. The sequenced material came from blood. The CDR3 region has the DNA TGTGCCAGCTCACCCGACGTGGGGACAGATACGCAGTATTTT. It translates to CASSPDVGTDTQYF.